One TCR beta chain is described in this entry. Its antigen remains unknown. A Clinical Activity Score of at least 3, a NOSPECS grade of at least 4 and a duration under 3 months were recorded in the ophthalmopathy patients. PBMCs were sourced from approximately 9.3 ml fresh peripheral blood. CDR3 length: 16 residues. The V gene's germline CDR1 is SGHDN and CDR2 FVKESK. V lost 3 bases, J lost 2 bases, and 16 bases lay in between. This record belongs to a study of T cells in Graves' hyperthyroidism and ophthalmopathy. On the study more broadly: Peripheral blood was drawn at first diagnosis, prior to all treatment.

Broader study findings: Model output signaled ophthalmopathy a median 6.5 months ahead of onset.

Amplification targeted TCR beta CDR3 regions from RNA transcripts. In the first-round RT-PCR of the TCR CDR3, the HTBI primer set was used. Via MiXCR, TCRdb re-called the multiplex PCR reads, giving one row per CDR3 protein. The table includes 500,000 or so distinct CDR3 sequences, 15% to 20% detected once. This TCR was sampled from a young woman with Graves' ophthalmopathy. This chain links TRBV14 with TRBJ1-1; D is possibly TRBD1 (5 bases). The sequenced material came from blood. The CDR3 here is CASSHGDSLGNTEAFF. In DNA form, the CDR3 reads TGTGCCAGCAGCCACGGGGACTCACTAGGAAACACTGAAGCTTTCTTT.